The T cell receptor beta chain under discussion was sequenced for a study of vaccination effects on CD4 cells after COVID-19. Background on the study: Relative to the second dose, post-vaccine samples were obtained a median of 72 days later.

Overall study results and limits: Common cold coronaviruses were cross-recognized by only 1 of 255 vaccine-induced clones in healthy vaccinees.

Scientists isolated CD4+ T cells after an approximately 10-day culture period ended. The vaccine given was either BNT162b2 or mRNA-1273, in two doses. Clones were read by immunoSEQ multiplex PCR, and TCRdb kept only the in-frame ones, dropping some. Of tens of thousands of clones in the sample, around 70% were seen once. A word on this clone: Antigen unknown.

Germline V gene lookup returns CDR1 SGHRS and CDR2 YFSETQ. Deletions cut 4 bases from V and 6 bases from J, with 18 bases between. This CDR3 is built from 15 residues. Sample: CD4+ T cells from PBMCs cultured without peptide, taken after COVID-19 vaccination. V is TRBV5-1 and J is TRBJ2-3; D is possibly TRBD2 (6 bases). This TCR was recovered from a human donor who received a COVID-19 vaccine. This CDR3 reads CASSRIAVDSDTQYF. The DNA for the CDR3 is TGCGCCAGCAGCCGGATAGCGGTCGATTCCGATACGCAGTATTTT.